These T cell receptor beta chains were read from a single sample in a study of blood T cell repertoires in COVID-19. Produced via immunoSEQ multiplex PCR; TCRdb's table is partial and in-frame only. Seen here are about 160,000 clones, around 84% observed once, and the top ten hold over 2%. Source material: peripheral blood. These TCRs come from a man in his 70s with acute or convalescent COVID-19. Both conserved end residues are part of each CDR3. Fields, in order: V gene, J gene, D gene, clone size, CDR3 DNA, CDR3 protein. The D gene is left open where the match is weak. Clone sizes are given selectively: once, few, many, or a class where the clone is expanded.

TRBV6-6	TRBJ1-5	TRBD1	NA	TGTGCCAGCAGCCCCGGGACAGGCAGAGGTCAGCCCCAGCATTTT	CASSPGTGRGQPQHF
TRBV25-1	TRBJ2-3	NA	NA	TGTGCCAGCAGTGAGTTCGTAGGGGAATGGTCAGATACGCAGTATTTT	CASSEFVGEWSDTQYF
TRBV5-1	TRBJ1-2	NA	NA	TGCGCCAGCAGCTTGGGGTCAGGGTTTGGCGGCTACACCTTC	CASSLGSGFGGYTF
TRBV6-5	TRBJ2-2	NA	NA	TGTGCCACCGGTGGAGTAAGGGGGGAGCTGTTTTTT	CATGGVRGELFF
TRBV18	TRBJ1-1	TRBD1	NA	TGTGCCAGCTCAAAAGGGACAGGGAACACTGAAGCTTTCTTT	CASSKGTGNTEAFF
TRBV5-5	TRBJ2-5	TRBD2	NA	TGTGCCAGCAGCGTTAGACTAGCGGGGGTACAAGAGACCCAGTACTTC	CASSVRLAGVQETQYF
TRBV28	TRBJ2-5	NA	once	TGTGCCAGCAGTTCCCGGGACCCAAGGGACATAGAGACCCAGTACTTC	CASSSRDPRDIETQYF
TRBV5-1	TRBJ1-4	TRBD1	NA	TGCGCCAGCAGCGACAGGGAAAGGGCTAATGAAAAACTGTTTTTT	CASSDRERANEKLFF
TRBV5-1	TRBJ2-1	TRBD1	NA	TGCGCCAGCAGCACAGGGGGTAGCTCCTACAATGAGCAGTTCTTC	CASSTGGSSYNEQFF
TRBV18	TRBJ1-4	TRBD1	NA	TGTGCCAGCTCAAGATCCTCCGGGACAGCCCATACAACTAATGAAAAACTGTTTTTT	CASSRSSGTAHTTNEKLFF
TRBV9	TRBJ2-1	TRBD2	NA	TGTGCCAGCAGCGCCACCGGGACTAGCGGGGGTTACAATGAGCAGTTCTTC	CASSATGTSGGYNEQFF
TRBV6-5	TRBJ2-1	NA	NA	TGTGCCAGCAGAAACGGACAGATCAATGAGCAGTTCTTC	CASRNGQINEQFF
TRBV7-9	TRBJ1-2	TRBD1	NA	TGTGCCAGCAGCTTCGCTCCGGCTTGGACAGGGGAAGATGGCTACACCTTC	CASSFAPAWTGEDGYTF
TRBV7-2	TRBJ1-2	NA	NA	TGTGCCAGCAGCTTAGAATTACGACAGATCCATAACTATGGCTACACCTTC	CASSLELRQIHNYGYTF
TRBV7-8	TRBJ2-4	NA	few	TGTGCCAGCAGCCCCATCCCGGCGGGACAGATAGCCAAAAACATTCAGTACTTC	CASSPIPAGQIAKNIQYF
TRBV14	TRBJ2-3	NA	NA	TGTGCCAGCAGCGTCCAGGGAACAGATACGCAGTATTTT	CASSVQGTDTQYF
TRBV7-3	TRBJ2-5	NA	NA	TGTGCCAGCAGCCGGGGTACCCAAGAGACCCAGTACTTC	CASSRGTQETQYF
TRBV6-1	TRBJ2-3	NA	NA	TGTGCCAGCAGTGAAGCTACCGTCACTAGCCCGTATTTT	CASSEATVTSPYF
TRBV6-6	TRBJ1-3	TRBD1	NA	TGTGCCAGCAGTCGACAGACAGGGGTGCCTGGAAACACCATATATTTT	CASSRQTGVPGNTIYF
TRBV18	TRBJ1-2	NA	NA	TGTGCCAGCTCACCACTAGCAGGGGTCCTAAATGGCTACACCTTC	CASSPLAGVLNGYTF
TRBV29-1	TRBJ1-1	TRBD1	NA	TGCAGCGCGACAGGGTCCCTGAACACTGAAGCTTTCTTT	CSATGSLNTEAFF
TRBV11-1	TRBJ1-1	NA	NA	TGTGCCAGCAGCGCAGGGTTGAACACTGAAGCTTTCTTT	CASSAGLNTEAFF
TRBV2	TRBJ1-6	TRBD1	NA	TGTGCCAGCGGACCCTTCCCAGGGGGTACAATCTCAAATTCACCCCTCCACTTT	CASGPFPGGTISNSPLHF
TRBV6-5	TRBJ2-1	TRBD2	NA	TGTGCCAGCAGACGAACTAGCGGGATTGGTGAGCAGTTCTTC	CASRRTSGIGEQFF
TRBV11-3	TRBJ2-1	NA	NA	TGTGCCAGCAGCTTTGACCAGGCCCTCGGAAATGAGCAGTTCTTC	CASSFDQALGNEQFF
TRBV7-9	TRBJ2-1	TRBD1	NA	TGTGCCAGCAGCTTAGTAGGGGGCGCGAGACGGAATGAGCAGTTCTTC	CASSLVGGARRNEQFF
TRBV19	TRBJ2-1	NA	NA	TGTGCCAGTAGTAGCCCGAGAACTGATGAGCAGTTCTTC	CASSSPRTDEQFF
TRBV28	TRBJ2-1	NA	NA	TGTGCCAGCAGGCCGGCCTTTGGTGGGGCTGAGCAGTTCTTC	CASRPAFGGAEQFF
TRBV20-1	TRBJ2-1	NA	NA	TGCAGTGCTAGTAAGATGGTTAGCTCCTACAATGAGCAGTTCTTC	CSASKMVSSYNEQFF
TRBV7-2	TRBJ2-1	TRBD1	NA	TGTGCCAGCAGGCGAACAGGGGGGATTACACGTTATGAGCAGTTCTTC	CASRRTGGITRYEQFF
TRBV19	TRBJ1-2	NA	NA	TGTGCCAGTACTCCGACAGCGCCCTATGGCTACACCTTC	CASTPTAPYGYTF
TRBV7-8	TRBJ2-5	NA	few	TGTGCCAGCAGCTTGACTACCCAAGAGACCCAGTACTTC	CASSLTTQETQYF
TRBV5-1	TRBJ2-5	NA	NA	TGCGCCAGCAGCCCTGGTCAGGGTCAAGAGACCCAGTACTTC	CASSPGQGQETQYF
TRBV29-1	TRBJ2-3	TRBD1	NA	TGCAGCGTGACACAGGGGGCTGGTAGCACAGATACGCAGTATTTT	CSVTQGAGSTDTQYF
TRBV25-1	TRBJ1-1	NA	NA	TGTGCCAGCAGTGAAAGGGGTCGTGAAGCTTTCTTT	CASSERGREAFF
TRBV19	TRBJ2-4	TRBD1	NA	TGTGCCAGTAGTATAGAGGACAGGCCCCTAGCCAAAAACATTCAGTACTTC	CASSIEDRPLAKNIQYF
TRBV18	TRBJ2-1	NA	NA	TGTGCCAGCTCACCACCGGGGACAAATTACAATGAGCAGTTCTTC	CASSPPGTNYNEQFF
TRBV5-1	TRBJ1-1	TRBD1	NA	TGCGCCAGCAGCTTATTAGGGGGCACAGTTAACACTGAAGCTTTCTTT	CASSLLGGTVNTEAFF
TRBV29-1	TRBJ2-1	NA	NA	TGCAGCGCCGTCCGGGACAATGAGCAGTTCTTC	CSAVRDNEQFF
TRBV5-6	TRBJ2-1	NA	NA	TGTGCCAGCAGCTTGGGACTATCAAACAGCTACAATGAGCAGTTCTTC	CASSLGLSNSYNEQFF
TRBV2	TRBJ1-5	NA	many	TGTGCCAGCAGTGAAACCGGGACAACGAACAATCAGCCCCAGCATTTT	CASSETGTTNNQPQHF
TRBV2	TRBJ1-4	NA	NA	TGTGCCAGCAGTCGGGACTGGGTTGATGAAAAACTGTTTTTT	CASSRDWVDEKLFF
TRBV6-5	TRBJ1-5	NA	NA	TGTGCCAGCAGTTACTCTTGGCAGGGCGGTCAGCCCCAGCATTTT	CASSYSWQGGQPQHF
TRBV10-2	TRBJ2-7	TRBD2	NA	TGCGCCAGCAGGGTAGCGGGGGGGCCGGGCTACGAGCAGTACTTC	CASRVAGGPGYEQYF
TRBV27	TRBJ1-5	NA	NA	TGTGCCAGCAGTCCCGACAGTAGCAATCAGCCCCAGCATTTT	CASSPDSSNQPQHF
TRBV2	TRBJ2-5	TRBD2	NA	TGTGCCAGCAGCGGGGTAGCGGGTCTCGAGACCCAGTACTTC	CASSGVAGLETQYF
TRBV7-9	TRBJ1-1	NA	NA	TGTGCCAGCAGCTTAGTAGACTTCGGAGGTACTGAAGCTTTCTTT	CASSLVDFGGTEAFF
TRBV19	TRBJ2-7	NA	once	TGTGCCAGTAGCCGTGATGGGGCACGCTACGAGCAGTACTTC	CASSRDGARYEQYF
TRBV5-1	TRBJ1-3	NA	NA	TGCGCCAGCAGCTTGGACGGGGGGAGTGGAAACACCATATATTTT	CASSLDGGSGNTIYF
TRBV5-1	TRBJ2-3	TRBD2	few	TGCGCCAGCAGCCCCGTGACTAGCTCCGACACAGATACGCAGTATTTT	CASSPVTSSDTDTQYF
TRBV9	TRBJ1-6	TRBD1	NA	TGTGCCAGCAGCGGGGGGACAGGGTGGGGTAATTCACCCCTCCACTTT	CASSGGTGWGNSPLHF
TRBV3-1/TRBV3-2	TRBJ2-1	NA	few	TGTGCCAGCACCCGCTGGGCGGGAAATGAGCAGTTCTTC	CASTRWAGNEQFF
TRBV11-2	TRBJ1-2	NA	NA	TGTGCCAGCAGCCCCCCGGACAGCAAGTTAGGGTATGGCTACACCTTC	CASSPPDSKLGYGYTF